This TCR beta chain is drawn from a study of cytomegalovirus exposure and HLA in healthy donors. Overall study: Approximately 81% of 398 genotyped donors fell in the Caucasian-associated ancestry cluster.

Both 60 Vbeta primers and 13 Jbeta primers went into the PCR. Assay used: immunoSEQ multiplex PCR; TCRdb lists only in-frame clones, some missing. Among about 190,000 clones listed, 70% to 75% were seen once. Per the germline V gene, CDR1 is SGDLS and CDR2 is YYNGEE. The V gene lost 4 bases and the J gene lost 0 bases, with 10 bases spanning the gap. The length of the CDR3 is 14 residues. General study findings and limits: More clonal expansion characterized HLA-associated TCR beta chains than equally common others in a later analysis. Later on, an analysis tied roughly 17,000 TCR beta sequences to HLA alleles at 0.05 false discovery rate. Researchers reported in a later analysis that a missense DCLRE1C variant was tied to TCR beta V- and J-gene trimming.

This clone was detected a few times. Its antigen is undetermined. The TCR sequence derives from a woman in her 30s in good health and CMV-seropositive. Sequencing was done on a sample of PBMCs. This chain connects TRBV9 to TRBJ1-1; D unclear. The CDR3 spells CASSPRLMNTEAFF. CDR3 nucleotide sequence: TGTGCCAGCAGCCCGAGACTGATGAACACTGAAGCTTTCTTT.